Below are 23 T cell receptor beta chains sequenced from a single sample in a study of OX40 agonist ivuxolimab in advanced cancers. Sequenced by immunoSEQ multiplex PCR; TCRdb stores in-frame clones only, minus some. This sample has over 85,000 clones; about four fifths occur once, and the top ten carry roughly 1.5%. This sample comprised CD4+ or CD8+ T cells sorted from blood, obtained in a trial of the OX40 agonist ivuxolimab. All receptors derive from an adult with an advanced solid tumor such as melanoma, head and neck, liver or kidney cancer.

The table lists this clone with a count of one. The chain has TRBV6-1 and TRBJ2-7; D not resolved. CDR3 length: 15 amino acids. Germline V gives CDR1 MNHNS, CDR2 SASEGT. V gave up 1 base and J gave up 0 bases, with 10 bases separating them. CDR3 sequence reads: CASSEEAGHSYEQYF. Written as DNA, the CDR3 is TGTGCCAGCAGTGAAGAGGCAGGCCACTCCTACGAGCAGTACTTC.

Details on this clone: A junction boundary mismatches the germline segment, possibly from a read error. The chain recombines TRBV30 with TRBJ2-2, with D tentatively TRBD1 (6 bases). CDR1 GTSNPN and CDR2 SVGIG come from the germline V gene (reference sequence). The length of the CDR3 is 15 residues. The DNA of the CDR3 is TGTGCCTGGATATCGGTTTCCCAGGGGCACCGGGGAGCTGTTTTT. It yields the protein CAWISVSQGHRGAVF. The variable domain in full, with the rest retrieved from reference TRBV30 and TRBJ2-2, is SQTIHQWPATLVQPVGSPLSLECTVEGTSNPNLYWYRQAAGRGLQLLFYSVGIGQISSEVPQNLSASRPQDRQFILSSKKLLLSDSGFYLCAWISVSQGHRGAVFGEGSRLTVL.

This clone showed up just once. The rearrangement links TRBV7-3 to TRBJ1-1, with D perhaps TRBD1 (5 bases). Trimming shortened V by 6 bases and J by 1 base, and 12 bases separated the two germline ends. CDR1 and CDR2 (germline): SGHTA, FQGTGA. The CDR3 loop spans 14 amino acids. CDR3 sequence (DNA): TGTGCCAGCAGAATGGACACCTCGAACACTGAAGCTTTCTTT. Translating gives CASRMDTSNTEAFF.

This chain uses TRBV4-2 with TRBJ2-7; no firm D call. The CDR3 loop spans 13 amino acids. Per germline, CDR1 LGHNA and CDR2 YNFKEQ. The ends were cut back, 4 bases at V and 3 bases at J, with 10 bases in the middle. CDR3 nucleotide sequence: TGTGCCAGCAGCCCGACGGTCTACTACGAGCAGTACTTC. Its protein is CASSPTVYYEQYF.

V and J are TRBV27 and TRBJ1-4; 8 nucleotides agree with TRBD1. The CDR3 spans 15 residues. CDR1 is MNHEY, CDR2 SMNVEV, per germline (reference sequence). V lost 3 bases, J lost 7 bases, and 7 bases stayed unmatched. CDR3 sequence: CASSLGRQGSEKLFF. DNA for the CDR3: TGTGCCAGCAGTTTGGGTCGACAGGGGAGTGAAAAACTGTTTTTT.

The rearrangement joins TRBV18 to TRBJ2-5; no clear D. This CDR3 region has 14 residues. CDR1 and CDR2 (germline): KGHSH, LQKENI. Trimming removed 1 base at V and 2 bases at J, with 8 bases between. CDR3 loop: CASSPLSRQETQYF. In DNA form, the CDR3 reads TGTGCCAGCTCACCACTAAGCAGACAAGAGACCCAGTACTTC.

In regard to this clone: Distinct nucleotide sequences in the sample also encode this CDR3. The genes are TRBV7-2 and TRBJ1-5; no clear D gene. Germline-derived CDR1 and CDR2 are SGHTA and FQGNSA. Trimming left V 1 base short and J 6 bases short, with 4 bases between. This CDR3 spans 12 amino acids. Written as DNA, the CDR3 is TGTGCCAGCAGCTTAGGGATTCAGCCCCAGCATTTT. Protein product: CASSLGIQPQHF.

This clone appeared a few times. The V and J genes are TRBV6-5 and TRBJ1-3; TRBD1 is a possible D gene (5 bases). Trimming took 7 bases from V and 4 from J, leaving 14 bases between them. Germline CDR1 MNHEY, CDR2 SVGAGI. CDR3 length: 14 residues. CDR3 DNA sequence: TGTGCCAGCAAACTTGGGACGGCAGGAAACACCATATATTTT. It translates to CASKLGTAGNTIYF.

This sequence joins TRBV2 and TRBJ1-5, with TRBD1 identical over 7 bases. Germline CDR1 is SNHLY and CDR2 is FYNNEI. The CDR3 sequence is 15 residues long. With V trimmed by 6 bases and J by 3 bases, 8 bases remained unmatched. The CDR3 loop is CASSDQGVHNQPQHF. CDR3 nucleotides: TGTGCCAGCAGCGACCAGGGGGTCCACAATCAGCCCCAGCATTTT.

As DNA, the CDR3 is TGCGCCAGCAGCCAAGGACAGGGGGAGCCCTACGAGCAGTACTTC. This codes for CASSQGQGEPYEQYF. The J gene is TRBJ2-7, the V gene TRBV4-3; 9 positions match TRBD1. The length of the CDR3 is 15 residues. J lost 2 bases, V lost 1 base, and 3 bases had no gene match. Germline values: CDR1 LGHNA, CDR2 YSLEER.

This chain links TRBV27 with TRBJ2-5, with TRBD2 as a possible D gene (6 bases). Germline lookup yields CDR1 MNHEY and CDR2 SMNVEV (reference sequence). Trimming cost V 6 bases and J 4 bases, with 9 bases left between them. This CDR3 has 12 amino acids. CDR3 sequence: CASSQGGETQYF. In DNA, the CDR3 is TGTGCCAGCAGCCAGGGAGGAGAGACCCAGTACTTC.

The chain recombines TRBV28 with TRBJ1-5; D is unclear. Germline assignment: CDR1 MDHEN and CDR2 SYDVKM. The CDR3 has 12 amino acids. V lost 1 base and J lost 6, with 4 bases in between. CDR3 sequence (DNA): TGTGCCAGCAGTTTATTTTTTCAGCCCCAGCATTTT. It is translated as CASSLFFQPQHF.

The rearrangement joins TRBV5-4 to TRBJ1-3, with TRBD1 identical over 7 bases. The ends lost 4 bases at V and 3 bases at J; junction bases unmatched: 4. The V gene's germline CDR1 is SGHNT and CDR2 YYREEE (reference sequence). This CDR3 is 14 amino acids long. The CDR3 coding sequence is TGTGCCAGCAGCCCGGGGACAGTTGGAAACACCATATATTTT. Its protein is CASSPGTVGNTIYF.

CDR3 nucleotide sequence: TGCGCCAGCAGCCGTAGCGGGGCCACTAATGAAAAACTGTTTTTT. This codes for CASSRSGATNEKLFF. This chain links TRBV4-1 with TRBJ1-4, with TRBD1 as a possible D gene (5 bases). The CDR3 consists of 15 residues. CDR1 is MGHRA, CDR2 YSYEKL, per germline. V was shortened by 4 bases and J by 2 bases, with 11 bases between the two germline ends.

The V call is TRBV6-6, the J call TRBJ1-6, with D perhaps TRBD1 (6 bases). Germline V gives CDR1 MNHNY, CDR2 SVGAGI (reference sequence). The CDR3 is 14 amino acids. Deletions cut 5 bases from V and 7 bases from J, with 12 bases between. CDR3 in amino acids: CASSQGQLNSPLHF. For the CDR3, the DNA is TGTGCCAGCAGTCAGGGGCAATTGAATTCACCCCTCCACTTT.

CDR3 DNA sequence: TGTGCCAGCAGTTACTCGACCCAGGGGCCCTACGAGCAGTACTTC. Translating it yields CASSYSTQGPYEQYF. The V call is TRBV6-5, the J call TRBJ2-7, with D possibly being TRBD1 (6 bases). Germline loops: CDR1 MNHEY, CDR2 SVGAGI. The V end lost 0 bases, the J end lost 2 bases, and 11 bases lay between the germline ends. The CDR3 runs 15 residues.

This sequence joins TRBV5-1 and TRBJ2-3; TRBD2 matches at 14 bases. This CDR3 has 17 residues. V trimming: 4 bases; J trimming: 0 bases; junction bases outside the gene matches: 4. Germline V gene data show CDR1 as SGHRS and CDR2 as YFSETQ. This CDR3 reads CASSRGLAGDSTDTQYF. The CDR3 nucleotides are TGCGCCAGCAGCCGGGGACTAGCGGGAGATAGCACAGATACGCAGTATTTT.

The V and J genes are TRBV7-4 and TRBJ2-5; 8 positions agree with TRBD1. The J call is uncertain, as TRBJ2-7 better fits the DNA end. In germline, CDR1 is SGHVT, CDR2 SQSDAQ. The CDR3 spans 15 residues. CDR3 protein: CASSAGQGSIHEQYF. CDR3 coding DNA: TGTGCCAGCAGCGCCGGACAGGGTAGTATACACGAGCAGTACTTC.

The chain links TRBV18 to TRBJ2-3; D is possibly TRBD1 (6 bases). This CDR3 has 15 amino acids. Trimming pared 4 bases from V and 0 bases from J, leaving 11 bases between. Germline CDR1 and CDR2: KGHSH and LQKENI. The CDR3 DNA reads as TGTGCCAGCTCACGATGGACAGCTAGCACAGATACGCAGTATTTT. Translation: CASSRWTASTDTQYF.

This sequence joins TRBV5-1 and TRBJ1-1; a weak D match, TRBD1 (5 bases). The CDR3 loop spans 16 amino acids. Trimming removed 3 bases at V and 0 bases at J, with 15 bases between. CDR1 SGHRS and CDR2 YFSETQ come from the germline V gene. The CDR3 nucleotides read TGCGCCAGCAGCTCCTGGGCGGGGGTGGTGAACACTGAAGCTTTCTTT. Translating it yields CASSSWAGVVNTEAFF.

This chain connects TRBV9 to TRBJ2-1, with D tentatively TRBD2 (6 bases). Trimming shortened V by 0 bases and J by 5 bases, and 21 bases separated the two germline ends. CDR1 and CDR2 (germline): SGDLS, YYNGEE. The CDR3 is 18 residues long. The CDR3 DNA reads as TGTGCCAGCAGCGTAGAAGGTTGGAGGGCGGGAAGGGACAATGAGCAGTTCTTC. Its translation is CASSVEGWRAGRDNEQFF. Complete variable domain (other parts from reference TRBV9 and TRBJ2-1): DSGVTQTPKHLITATGQRVTLRCSPRSGDLSVYWYQQSLDQGLQFLIQYYNGEERAKGNILERFSAQQFPDLHSELNLSSLELGDSALYFCASSVEGWRAGRDNEQFFGPGTRLTVL.

In its sample, this clone was seen a few times. The chain recombines TRBV30 with TRBJ2-3, with a weak D call TRBD1 (6 bases). With 5 bases removed from V and 0 bases from J, the gap between germline ends came to 9 bases. Looked up from germline, CDR1 is GTSNPN and CDR2 is SVGIG (reference sequence). The CDR3 runs to 13 residues. CDR3 coding DNA: TGTGCCTGGGACAGGACTAGCACAGATACGCAGTATTTT. Protein: CAWDRTSTDTQYF.

This sequence joins TRBV6-6 and TRBJ2-5; the D gene is possibly TRBD1 (6 bases). Germline values: CDR1 MNHNY, CDR2 SVGAGI (reference sequence). The CDR3 extends over 12 amino acids. V was trimmed by 8 bases and J by 2 bases, leaving 9 bases between them. CDR3: CASGGGQETQYF. The CDR3 bases are TGTGCCAGCGGGGGCGGACAAGAGACCCAGTACTTC.